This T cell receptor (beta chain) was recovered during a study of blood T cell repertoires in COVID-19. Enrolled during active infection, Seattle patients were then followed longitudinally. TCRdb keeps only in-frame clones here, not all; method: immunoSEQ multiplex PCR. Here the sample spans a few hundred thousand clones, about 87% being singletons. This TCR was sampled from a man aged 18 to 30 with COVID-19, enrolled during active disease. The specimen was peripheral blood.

CDR3 sequence reads: CATKRTFLENEQFF. The CDR3 DNA is TGTGCCACCAAACGGACTTTCCTAGAGAATGAGCAGTTCTTC. The gene calls are TRBV3-1 (or the pseudogene TRBV3-2) and TRBJ2-1, with D possibly TRBD2 on 5 matching bases. Trimming removed 10 bases from V and 7 bases from J, with 20 bases in between. The CDR3 runs to 14 residues. CDR1 LGHDT and CDR2 YNNKEL come from the germline V gene (reference sequence).